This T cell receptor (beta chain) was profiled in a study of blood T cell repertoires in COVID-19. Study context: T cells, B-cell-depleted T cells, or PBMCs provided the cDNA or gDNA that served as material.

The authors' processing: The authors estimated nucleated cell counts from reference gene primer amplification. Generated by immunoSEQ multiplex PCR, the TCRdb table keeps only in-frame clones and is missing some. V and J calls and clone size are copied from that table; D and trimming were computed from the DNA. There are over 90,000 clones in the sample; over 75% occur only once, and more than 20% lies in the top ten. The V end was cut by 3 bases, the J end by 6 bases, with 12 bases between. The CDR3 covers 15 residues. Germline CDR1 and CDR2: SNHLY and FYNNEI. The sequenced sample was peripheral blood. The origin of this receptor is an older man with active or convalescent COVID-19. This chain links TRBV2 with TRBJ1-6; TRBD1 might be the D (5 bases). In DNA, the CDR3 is TGTGCCAGCAGTGAGACCCGGCAGGGTAATTCACCCCTCCACTTT. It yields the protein CASSETRQGNSPLHF.